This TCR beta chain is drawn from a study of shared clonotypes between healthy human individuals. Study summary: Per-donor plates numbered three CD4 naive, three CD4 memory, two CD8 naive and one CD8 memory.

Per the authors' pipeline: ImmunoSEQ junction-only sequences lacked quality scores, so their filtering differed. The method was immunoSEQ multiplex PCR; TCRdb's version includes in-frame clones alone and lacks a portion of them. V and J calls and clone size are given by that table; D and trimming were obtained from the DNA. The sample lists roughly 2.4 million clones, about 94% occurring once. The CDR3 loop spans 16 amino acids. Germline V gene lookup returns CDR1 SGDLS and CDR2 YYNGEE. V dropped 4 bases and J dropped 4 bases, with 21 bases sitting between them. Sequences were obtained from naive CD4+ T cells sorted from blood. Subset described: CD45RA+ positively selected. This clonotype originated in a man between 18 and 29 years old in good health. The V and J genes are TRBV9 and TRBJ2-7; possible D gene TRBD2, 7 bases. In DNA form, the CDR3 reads TGTGCCAGCAGCCCTTCCGGAGGGGGAGGGGATTACGAGCAGTACTTC. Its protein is CASSPSGGGGDYEQYF.